A selection of T cell receptor beta chains follows, all from one sample in a study of T cell responses to AZD1222 COVID-19 vaccine. Method: immunoSEQ multiplex PCR; TCRdb's copy keeps in-frame clones and lacks some. This table has around 78,000 clones, about 84% appearing once. The starting material was peripheral blood, obtained on day 0 of AZD1222 vaccination. The receptor set was obtained from an adult in good health. The CDR3 runs from the conserved cysteine through the conserved F or W. Fields, in order: J gene, D gene, clone size, CDR3 length, V gene, CDR3 DNA, CDR3 protein. A D gene is named only where the DNA matches it firmly. Size is omitted from some rows. Given values are once, few, many or a class for expanded clones.

j_gene: TRBJ2-1
d_gene: NA
abundance: NA
len: 15
v_gene: TRBV5-1
CDR3nt: TGCGCCAGCAGCTTGGCCCCAGGGACTGAGAATGAGCAGTTCTTC
CDR3aa: CASSLAPGTENEQFF

j_gene: TRBJ2-1
d_gene: NA
abundance: few
len: 14
v_gene: TRBV29-1
CDR3nt: TGCAGCGTTGCCCAGGGGGGCACCTACAATGAGCAGTTCTTC
CDR3aa: CSVAQGGTYNEQFF

j_gene: TRBJ1-3
d_gene: NA
abundance: few
len: 16
v_gene: TRBV18
CDR3nt: TGTGCCAGCTCACCGAACGGGGAGAGCTCTGGAAACACCATATATTTT
CDR3aa: CASSPNGESSGNTIYF

j_gene: TRBJ1-1
d_gene: NA
abundance: NA
len: 11
v_gene: TRBV20-1
CDR3nt: TGCAGTGCTAGAAGCTACACTGAAGCTTTCTTT
CDR3aa: CSARSYTEAFF

j_gene: TRBJ2-1
d_gene: TRBD2
abundance: NA
len: 19
v_gene: TRBV6-2/TRBV6-3
CDR3nt: TGTGCCAGCAGTTACCTCGGTAGCGGGGGGGCCATATCCTACAATGAGCAGTTCTTC
CDR3aa: CASSYLGSGGAISYNEQFF

j_gene: TRBJ1-5
d_gene: NA
abundance: NA
len: 17
v_gene: TRBV4-1
CDR3nt: TGCGCCAGCAGCCAAACGGGCCTCCGCCTCGGGGGTCAGCCCCAGCATTTT
CDR3aa: CASSQTGLRLGGQPQHF

j_gene: TRBJ1-1
d_gene: NA
abundance: NA
len: 14
v_gene: TRBV7-2
CDR3nt: TGTGCCAGCAGCTTCTCCTTGGCGGGGGCCGAAGCTTTCTTT
CDR3aa: CASSFSLAGAEAFF

j_gene: TRBJ2-5
d_gene: NA
abundance: NA
len: 16
v_gene: TRBV19
CDR3nt: TGTGCCAGTAGTATAGGCGACAGGACTAGGGGAGAGACCCAGTACTTC
CDR3aa: CASSIGDRTRGETQYF

j_gene: TRBJ1-5
d_gene: NA
abundance: few
len: 14
v_gene: TRBV2
CDR3nt: TGTGCCAGCAGAGGGGCTAGAAGCAATCAGCCCCAGCATTTT
CDR3aa: CASRGARSNQPQHF

j_gene: TRBJ2-3
d_gene: NA
abundance: NA
len: 12
v_gene: TRBV12-3/TRBV12-4
CDR3nt: TGTGCCAGCAAATCTAGCACAGATACGCAGTATTTT
CDR3aa: CASKSSTDTQYF

j_gene: TRBJ1-2
d_gene: TRBD1
abundance: NA
len: 14
v_gene: TRBV9
CDR3nt: TGTGCCAGCAGCGTACGGACAGGGGTGGGAGGCTACACCTTC
CDR3aa: CASSVRTGVGGYTF

j_gene: TRBJ1-6
d_gene: NA
abundance: few
len: 16
v_gene: TRBV21-1
CDR3nt: TGTGCCAGCAGCCCGCGGACAGGGTATCAAAATTCACCCCTCCACTTT
CDR3aa: CASSPRTGYQNSPLHF

j_gene: TRBJ2-1
d_gene: NA
abundance: NA
len: 14
v_gene: TRBV29-1
CDR3nt: TGCAGCGTCGGACTTACGGGAGAAGGGATTGAGCAGTTCTTC
CDR3aa: CSVGLTGEGIEQFF

j_gene: TRBJ1-1
d_gene: NA
abundance: NA
len: 14
v_gene: TRBV27
CDR3nt: TGTGCCACCAAGCAGGAGCGGAGGAACACTGAAGCTTTCTTT
CDR3aa: CATKQERRNTEAFF

j_gene: TRBJ2-7
d_gene: NA
abundance: NA
len: 19
v_gene: TRBV5-4
CDR3nt: TGTGCCAGCAGCTCTCCCGGACAGGGTGGAAGCGGGAGGACCTACGAGCAGTACTTC
CDR3aa: CASSSPGQGGSGRTYEQYF

j_gene: TRBJ1-2
d_gene: NA
abundance: NA
len: 19
v_gene: TRBV21-1
CDR3nt: TGTGCCAGCAGCAAAGTTAGGGGGCCTGGAGCAGACTTAGGGTATGGCTACACCTTC
CDR3aa: CASSKVRGPGADLGYGYTF

j_gene: TRBJ1-1
d_gene: NA
abundance: NA
len: 14
v_gene: TRBV5-1
CDR3nt: TGCGCCAGCAGCTTGGCGACGGTGAACACTGAAGCTTTCTTT
CDR3aa: CASSLATVNTEAFF

j_gene: TRBJ2-3
d_gene: TRBD1
abundance: NA
len: 15
v_gene: TRBV7-2
CDR3nt: TGTGCCAGCAGCCGCCGGGACAGGGGTACAGATACGCAGTATTTT
CDR3aa: CASSRRDRGTDTQYF

j_gene: TRBJ2-1
d_gene: NA
abundance: NA
len: 13
v_gene: TRBV4-2
CDR3nt: TGTGCCAGCAGCCAAGATTTATACCTCGGGCAGTTCTTC
CDR3aa: CASSQDLYLGQFF

j_gene: TRBJ1-2
d_gene: NA
abundance: NA
len: 14
v_gene: TRBV9
CDR3nt: TGTGCCAGCAGCGTAGGGCAGGAACTCTATGGCTACACCTTC
CDR3aa: CASSVGQELYGYTF

j_gene: TRBJ1-3
d_gene: TRBD1
abundance: NA
len: 16
v_gene: TRBV19
CDR3nt: TGTGCCAGTAGTAGAGGGGACAGGGGCGCTGGAAACACCATATATTTT
CDR3aa: CASSRGDRGAGNTIYF

j_gene: TRBJ2-2
d_gene: NA
abundance: NA
len: 14
v_gene: TRBV15
CDR3nt: TGTGCCACCAGCAGAGACAGGGAGACCGGGGAGCTGTTTTTT
CDR3aa: CATSRDRETGELFF

j_gene: TRBJ2-7
d_gene: TRBD1
abundance: NA
len: 14
v_gene: TRBV19
CDR3nt: TGTGCCAGTACTCCCGGACAGGGTCATGACGAGCAGTACTTC
CDR3aa: CASTPGQGHDEQYF

j_gene: TRBJ1-1
d_gene: TRBD1
abundance: few
len: 13
v_gene: TRBV19
CDR3nt: TGTGCCAGTAGTCGGGACAGAAACACTGAAGCTTTCTTT
CDR3aa: CASSRDRNTEAFF

j_gene: TRBJ2-7
d_gene: NA
abundance: few
len: 15
v_gene: TRBV19
CDR3nt: TGTGCCAGTAGTATGGGAGCAGGGGAGAAGCCCGAGCAGTACTTC
CDR3aa: CASSMGAGEKPEQYF

j_gene: TRBJ1-1
d_gene: TRBD1
abundance: NA
len: 12
v_gene: TRBV27
CDR3nt: TGTGCCAGCCAAGGACAGGGTTTTGAAGCTTTCTTT
CDR3aa: CASQGQGFEAFF

j_gene: TRBJ1-1
d_gene: TRBD1
abundance: NA
len: 16
v_gene: TRBV10-3
CDR3nt: TGTGCCATCAGCCGAACAGGGGGTGAGGTTAACACTGAAGCTTTCTTT
CDR3aa: CAISRTGGEVNTEAFF

j_gene: TRBJ2-5
d_gene: NA
abundance: NA
len: 14
v_gene: TRBV19
CDR3nt: TGTGCCAGTAGTACAGGGCCGGCCGTTGGGACCCAGTACTTC
CDR3aa: CASSTGPAVGTQYF

j_gene: TRBJ2-5
d_gene: NA
abundance: NA
len: 15
v_gene: TRBV3-1/TRBV3-2
CDR3nt: TGTGCCAGCAGCCAAGGGTCGGGAGCCCAAGAGACCCAGTACTTC
CDR3aa: CASSQGSGAQETQYF

j_gene: TRBJ1-2
d_gene: NA
abundance: NA
len: 15
v_gene: TRBV6-2/TRBV6-3
CDR3nt: TGTGCCAGCAGTTACTGGACAACCGAAAACTATGGCTACACCTTC
CDR3aa: CASSYWTTENYGYTF

j_gene: TRBJ2-5
d_gene: TRBD2
abundance: NA
len: 14
v_gene: TRBV6-1
CDR3nt: TGTGCCAGCAGTGAAGGGACTAGGCAAGAGACCCAGTACTTC
CDR3aa: CASSEGTRQETQYF

j_gene: TRBJ2-7
d_gene: NA
abundance: NA
len: 12
v_gene: TRBV7-8
CDR3nt: TGTGCCAGCAGCCCCTCAATACAGGGGCAGTACTTC
CDR3aa: CASSPSIQGQYF

j_gene: TRBJ2-2
d_gene: NA
abundance: NA
len: 13
v_gene: TRBV15
CDR3nt: TGTGCCACCAGCAGAGAGATTACCGGGGAGCTGTTTTTT
CDR3aa: CATSREITGELFF

j_gene: TRBJ2-2
d_gene: TRBD1
abundance: NA
len: 15
v_gene: TRBV5-1
CDR3nt: TGCGCCAGCAGCTCGGACAGGGTGGGCACCGGGGAGCTGTTTTTT
CDR3aa: CASSSDRVGTGELFF

j_gene: TRBJ2-3
d_gene: TRBD2
abundance: NA
len: 16
v_gene: TRBV9
CDR3nt: TGTGCCAGCAGCGGAACAGCGGGGGGCCACACAGATACGCAGTATTTT
CDR3aa: CASSGTAGGHTDTQYF

j_gene: TRBJ1-4
d_gene: NA
abundance: NA
len: 15
v_gene: TRBV2
CDR3nt: TGTGCCAGCAGCTCCACCGGGACCGAGAGTGAAAAACTGTTTTTT
CDR3aa: CASSSTGTESEKLFF

j_gene: TRBJ1-2
d_gene: TRBD1
abundance: NA
len: 13
v_gene: TRBV12-3/TRBV12-4
CDR3nt: TGTGCCAGCAGCCAGGGGGGCAACTATGGCTACACCTTC
CDR3aa: CASSQGGNYGYTF

j_gene: TRBJ1-2
d_gene: NA
abundance: NA
len: 15
v_gene: TRBV4-2
CDR3nt: TGTGCCAGCAGCCAAGCTAGCACGCCCGGCTATGGCTACACCTTC
CDR3aa: CASSQASTPGYGYTF

j_gene: TRBJ1-1
d_gene: NA
abundance: NA
len: 15
v_gene: TRBV4-3
CDR3nt: TGCGCCAGCAGCCAAGAGGAGACAGGGAACACTGAAGCTTTCTTT
CDR3aa: CASSQEETGNTEAFF

j_gene: TRBJ1-6
d_gene: NA
abundance: NA
len: 13
v_gene: TRBV27
CDR3nt: TGTGCCAGCAGTTTGGGAAATAATTCACCCCTCCACTTT
CDR3aa: CASSLGNNSPLHF

j_gene: TRBJ2-7
d_gene: NA
abundance: NA
len: 15
v_gene: TRBV27
CDR3nt: TGTGCCAGCGGCTCCTACGGGCAGCGCTCCTACGAGCAGTACTTC
CDR3aa: CASGSYGQRSYEQYF

j_gene: TRBJ2-5
d_gene: NA
abundance: NA
len: 14
v_gene: TRBV6-5
CDR3nt: TGTGCCAGCAGTTACCGGAGGTACCAAGAGACCCAGTACTTC
CDR3aa: CASSYRRYQETQYF

j_gene: TRBJ2-2
d_gene: TRBD1
abundance: NA
len: 17
v_gene: TRBV5-1
CDR3nt: TGCGCCAGCAGCTTGAGGCAGGGGGCTCTGAACACCGGGGAGCTGTTTTTT
CDR3aa: CASSLRQGALNTGELFF

j_gene: TRBJ2-1
d_gene: TRBD2
abundance: NA
len: 17
v_gene: TRBV5-1
CDR3nt: TGCGCCAGCAGCTTGGGACTAGCGGGTCGCTCCTACAATGAGCAGTTCTTC
CDR3aa: CASSLGLAGRSYNEQFF

j_gene: TRBJ1-3
d_gene: TRBD1
abundance: NA
len: 13
v_gene: TRBV12-3/TRBV12-4
CDR3nt: TGTGCCAGCAGTCCCGGGACAGCAAACACCATATATTTT
CDR3aa: CASSPGTANTIYF

j_gene: TRBJ1-3
d_gene: TRBD1
abundance: NA
len: 15
v_gene: TRBV7-2
CDR3nt: TGTGCCAGCAGCTTATACAGGGGATCTGGAAACACCATATATTTT
CDR3aa: CASSLYRGSGNTIYF

j_gene: TRBJ2-6
d_gene: TRBD1
abundance: NA
len: 18
v_gene: TRBV4-3
CDR3nt: TGCGCCAGCAGCCCAACGACAGGGGATAGTACTGGGGCCAACGTCCTGACTTTC
CDR3aa: CASSPTTGDSTGANVLTF

j_gene: TRBJ2-7
d_gene: NA
abundance: NA
len: 15
v_gene: TRBV7-8
CDR3nt: TGTGCCAGCAGCTTAGACGGCCGATCCGCCTACGAGCAGTACTTC
CDR3aa: CASSLDGRSAYEQYF

j_gene: TRBJ1-4
d_gene: TRBD1
abundance: once
len: 14
v_gene: TRBV2
CDR3nt: TGTGCCAGCAGTCCAAGGACAGGAGGTGAAAAACTGTTTTTT
CDR3aa: CASSPRTGGEKLFF

j_gene: TRBJ1-6
d_gene: NA
abundance: NA
len: 17
v_gene: TRBV7-8
CDR3nt: TGTGCCAGCAGCTTAGTAGGAGCAAGCTCCTATAATTCACCCCTCCACTTT
CDR3aa: CASSLVGASSYNSPLHF